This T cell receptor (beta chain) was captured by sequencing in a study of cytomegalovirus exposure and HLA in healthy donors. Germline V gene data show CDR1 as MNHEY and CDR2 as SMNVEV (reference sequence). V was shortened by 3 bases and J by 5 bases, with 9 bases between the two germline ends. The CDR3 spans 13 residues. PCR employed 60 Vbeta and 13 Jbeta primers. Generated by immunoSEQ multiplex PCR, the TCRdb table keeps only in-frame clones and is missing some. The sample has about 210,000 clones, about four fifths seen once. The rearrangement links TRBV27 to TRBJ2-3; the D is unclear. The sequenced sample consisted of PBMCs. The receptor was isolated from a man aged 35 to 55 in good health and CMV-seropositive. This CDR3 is CASSFPPGDTQYF. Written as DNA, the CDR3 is TGTGCCAGCAGTTTCCCGCCCGGAGATACGCAGTATTTT.